The rows below give T cell receptor beta chains drawn from one sample of a study of PD-1 blockade in mismatch repair-deficient tumors. Assay used: immunoSEQ multiplex PCR; TCRdb lists only in-frame clones, some missing. The table shows 100,000 to 150,000 clones, with around 87% occurring only once. The source material was peripheral blood, sampled 44 weeks after starting pembrolizumab. The receptors here all came from an adult with mismatch repair-deficient cancer. CDR3s include the opening cysteine and the closing phenylalanine or tryptophan. Each record gives: CDR3 length, V gene, CDR3 protein.

14	TRBV11-3	CASSLTRGRTEAFF
15	TRBV6-5	CASSNRDSPNYGYTF
14	TRBV10-3	CAISGQGAGHEQYF
16	TRBV7-9	CASSLGGQGGSYEQYF
15	TRBV5-1	CASSTVGVLGETQYF
11	TRBV30	CAWSPGRKKYF
16	TRBV11-3	CASSYRQGADTGELFF
16	TRBV5-6	CASSSPTSPNTGELFF
20	TRBV27	CASSFYWAALADRSGDGYTF
12	TRBV29-1	CSVELDSNEQFF
11	TRBV28	CASSLFNEQFF
15	TRBV27	CASSAGTSGRNEQFF
16	TRBV27	CASSPVGATMNTEAFF
14	TRBV18	CASSPPDRNNEQFF
15	TRBV18	CASSPWEQNTGELFF
13	TRBV7-2	CASSLLSGTEAFF
14	TRBV15	CATTVGSPTDTQYF
17	TRBV7-9	CASSLPTGTSGTYEQYF
13	TRBV10-3	CAISEGVNYGYTF
14	TRBV11-2	CASSLVQGGKKLFF
12	TRBV28	CASSFLGETQYF
15	TRBV7-3	CASSLNPRGTDTQYF
13	TRBV7-9	CASSLVGYYEQYF
14	TRBV5-1	CASSLRGRGDTQYF